Listed here are 24 T cell receptor beta chains from one sample, sequenced in a study of control samples from healthy donors and cancer patients. Generated by immunoSEQ multiplex PCR, the TCRdb table keeps only in-frame clones and is missing some. This sample carries about 50,000 clones, almost 90% of them seen once, and the ten largest clones take about 40%. Sequencing was carried out using PBMCs. These receptors originate from a man aged 45-60 years with head and neck cancer.

The chain combines TRBV6-5 with TRBJ2-3; possibly TRBD1 for D (6 bases). CDR1 and CDR2 (germline): MNHEY, SVGAGI. The V end lost 6 bases, the J end lost 1 base, and 11 bases lay between the germline ends. CDR3 length equals 14 residues. The CDR3 DNA is TGTGCCAGCAGCCTACAGGGACGCACAGATACGCAGTATTTT. Protein: CASSLQGRTDTQYF.

J is TRBJ1-1 and V is TRBV6-6; 7 positions match TRBD1. CDR1 is MNHNY, CDR2 SVGAGI, per germline (reference sequence). This CDR3 region has 15 residues. Trimming removed 6 bases from V and 0 bases from J; junction bases left unmatched: 7. For the CDR3, the DNA is TGTGCCAGCAGCCCGGACAGGACCATGAACACTGAAGCTTTCTTT. Translation gives CASSPDRTMNTEAFF.

The chain recombines TRBV11-1 with TRBJ2-7; D gene ambiguous. The germline V gene has CDR1 SGHAT and CDR2 FQDESV (reference sequence). The CDR3 totals 13 residues. Between the trimmed V and J ends, which lost 6 bases and 4 bases, there was a span of 13 bases. In DNA, the CDR3 is TGTGCCAGCAGTTTTGACGGTGCTTACGAGCAGTACTTC. This gives the protein CASSFDGAYEQYF.

A few counts support this clone. The rearrangement links TRBV7-9 to TRBJ2-7; TRBD1 aligns across 11 bases. This CDR3 has 14 residues. Germline loops: CDR1 SEHNR, CDR2 FQNEAQ (reference sequence). V lost 4 bases and J lost 3; bases outside the gene matches: 2. DNA for the CDR3: TGTGCCAGCAGCTGGGACAGGGGGTTCTACGAGCAGTACTTC. This sequence encodes CASSWDRGFYEQYF. The variable domain in full, completed from reference TRBV7-9 and TRBJ2-7, reads DTGVSQNPRHKITKRGQNVTFRCDPISEHNRLYWYRQTLGQGPEFLTYFQNEAQLEKSRLLSDRFSAERPKGSFSTLEIQRTEQGDSAMYLCASSWDRGFYEQYFGPGTRLTVT.

This chain uses TRBV11-2 with TRBJ2-1; 8 nucleotides agree with TRBD1. In germline, CDR1 is SGHAT, CDR2 FQNNGV. With 7 bases clipped from V and 8 bases from J, the junction kept 13 bases outside the gene matches. The CDR3 loop spans 15 amino acids. The CDR3 DNA sequence: TGTGCCAGCACCAGGCATAGGACAGGGATCGATGAGCAGTTCTTC. It encodes CASTRHRTGIDEQFF.

The genes are TRBV7-3 and TRBJ2-1; a possible D gene is TRBD1 (5 bases). The V end was cut by 3 bases, the J end by 8 bases, with 17 bases between. CDR3 length: 15 residues. Germline loops: CDR1 SGHTA, CDR2 FQGTGA. CDR3 nucleotides: TGTGCCAGCAGCTTCATATTAGGGGCGTTGGATGAGCAGTTCTTC. This codes for CASSFILGALDEQFF.

The CDR3 DNA reads as TGTGCCTGGAGTTTGGCGGGGACCGGACTTGGGTATTTT. Protein sequence: CAWSLAGTGLGYF. The chain couples TRBV30 to TRBJ2-3; a possible D gene is TRBD2 (6 bases). The V end was cut by 2 bases, the J end by 14 bases, with 20 bases between. In germline, CDR1 is GTSNPN, CDR2 SVGIG (reference sequence). The CDR3 covers 13 residues.

The rearrangement links TRBV28 to TRBJ2-5; 8 positions agree with TRBD1. Germline V gene sequence: CDR1 MDHEN, CDR2 SYDVKM. The CDR3 loop spans 15 amino acids. Unmatched junction bases numbered 6, after V lost 5 bases and J lost 1 base. The chain's CDR3 is CASSGAGTGQETQYF. CDR3 nucleotides: TGTGCCAGCAGTGGAGCTGGGACAGGCCAAGAGACCCAGTACTTC.

With respect to this clone: One end of the junction does not line up with germline, which may come from a read error. The chain is built from TRBV5-6 and TRBJ2-1, with a possible D match to TRBD2 (5 bases). The CDR3 has 13 amino acids. Germline V gene lookup returns CDR1 SGHDT and CDR2 YYEEEE. CDR3 DNA sequence: TGTGCCAGCAGCCCTTGGGAGTACAGTGAGCAGTTCTTC. This sequence encodes CASSPWEYSEQFF.

This chain uses TRBV27 with TRBJ2-7, with 7 bases that match TRBD1. Germline V CDR1 and CDR2: MNHEY, SMNVEV (reference sequence). Losses at the gene ends were 3 bases for V and 5 bases for J; bases not matched to a gene: 4. The CDR3 length is 13 residues. CDR3 residues: CASSFLQGNEQYF. Written as DNA, the CDR3 is TGTGCCAGCAGTTTCTTACAGGGGAACGAGCAGTACTTC.

CDR3 DNA sequence: TGCAGCGTTCGGCGGGGGGGAAGGGGCTCCTACAATGAGCAGTTCTTC. It codes for CSVRRGGRGSYNEQFF. This rearrangement joins TRBV29-1 to TRBJ2-1, with 9 bases that match TRBD2. From germline, CDR1 is SQVTM and CDR2 ANQGSEA. There are 16 residues in the CDR3. Trimming took 5 bases from V and 0 from J; bases not matched to a gene: 8.

This rearrangement joins TRBV30 to TRBJ1-5; D perhaps matches TRBD1 (5 bases). V lost 5 bases and J lost 2, with 16 bases in between. Germline-derived CDR1 and CDR2 are GTSNPN and SVGIG (reference sequence). CDR3 length: 15 amino acids. The CDR3 sequence is CAWGGDTAGNQPQHF. The CDR3 DNA reads TGTGCCTGGGGGGGGGATACAGCGGGCAATCAGCCCCAGCATTTT.

V usage is TRBV5-6 and J usage is TRBJ2-6; 8 nucleotides align to TRBD1. CDR1 is SGHDT and CDR2 is YYEEEE in the germline V gene. The CDR3 length is 19 residues. Unmatched junction bases numbered 16, after V lost 4 bases and J lost 4 bases. CDR3 sequence reads: CASSQGTGPSSSGANVLTF. In nucleotides, the CDR3 is TGTGCCAGCAGCCAAGGGACAGGTCCATCATCGTCGGGGGCCAACGTCCTGACTTTC.

The genes are TRBV30 and TRBJ1-2, with TRBD1 matching 9 bases. CDR1 is GTSNPN and CDR2 is SVGIG in the germline V gene (reference sequence). The CDR3 consists of 15 residues. J gave up 8 bases and V 4 bases, and 14 bases lay outside the gene matches. The CDR3 here is CAWTIQGAQPMGYTF. The CDR3 DNA reads as TGTGCCTGGACCATACAGGGGGCGCAGCCTATGGGCTACACCTTC. Combining the CDR3 with reference TRBV30 and TRBJ1-2 gives the whole variable domain SQTIHQWPATLVQPVGSPLSLECTVEGTSNPNLYWYRQAAGRGLQLLFYSVGIGQISSEVPQNLSASRPQDRQFILSSKKLLLSDSGFYLCAWTIQGAQPMGYTFGSGTRLTVV.

This chain uses TRBV30 with TRBJ1-6; D gene uncertain. V shed 5 bases and J shed 0 bases, with 26 bases lying between them. This CDR3 is 20 amino acids long. Germline V gene lookup returns CDR1 GTSNPN and CDR2 SVGIG (reference sequence). The CDR3 loop is CAWRPKLSLYRGSYNSPLHF. The DNA of the CDR3 is TGTGCCTGGCGCCCGAAATTGTCCCTCTATCGGGGCTCCTATAATTCACCCCTCCACTTT.

This clone was recorded only once. The V and J genes are TRBV11-2 and TRBJ1-1, with 8 bases fitting TRBD1. With V trimmed by 7 bases and J by 5 bases, 9 bases remained unmatched. This CDR3 has 14 residues. Germline values: CDR1 SGHAT, CDR2 FQNNGV. Written as DNA, the CDR3 is TGTGCCAGCATCTTCGGACAGGGAGGGACTGAAGCTTTCTTT. This codes for CASIFGQGGTEAFF. Variable domain in full (rest from reference TRBV11-2 and TRBJ1-1): EAGVAQSPRYKIIEKRQSVAFWCNPISGHATLYWYQQILGQGPKLLIQFQNNGVVDDSQLPKDRFSAERLKGVDSTLKIQPAKLEDSAVYLCASIFGQGGTEAFFGQGTRLTVV.

J is TRBJ2-1 and V is TRBV7-8; perhaps TRBD1 as D (7 bases). The germline V gene encodes CDR1 SGHVS and CDR2 FQNEAQ. CDR3 length equals 16 residues. Trimming left V 5 bases short and J 6 bases short, with 20 bases between. Here the CDR3 reads CASSAPRGRGANEQFF. CDR3 DNA sequence: TGTGCCAGCAGCGCCCCCCGGGGCAGGGGGGCCAATGAGCAGTTCTTC.

The genes are TRBV5-1 and TRBJ2-3, with 7 positions matching TRBD2. Trimming at V came to 0 bases and at J to 6 bases, leaving 7 bases not matched to a gene. CDR3 length equals 15 residues. In germline, CDR1 is SGHRS, CDR2 YFSETQ. In DNA form, the CDR3 reads TGCGCCAGCAGCTTGGCTAGCGGAGAGGTGGATACGCAGTATTTT. This translates into CASSLASGEVDTQYF.

The rearrangement joins TRBV10-2 to TRBJ2-3, with D possibly being TRBD2 (5 bases). Between the trimmed V and J ends, which lost 4 bases and 5 bases, there was a span of 22 bases. This CDR3 has 17 residues. From germline, CDR1 is WSHSY and CDR2 SAAADI. The CDR3 protein is CASSVGVGGSDGDTQYF. CDR3 in DNA: TGCGCCAGCAGTGTGGGAGTTGGCGGTAGTGACGGAGATACGCAGTATTTT.

This chain connects TRBV29-1 to TRBJ1-2; possibly TRBD1 for D (5 bases). CDR1 is SQVTM, CDR2 ANQGSEA, per germline. V lost 4 bases, J lost 0 bases, and 15 bases lay in between. CDR3 size: 15 residues. The CDR3 loop reads CSVGGAVHANYGYTF. Here the CDR3 DNA reads TGCAGCGTTGGCGGGGCCGTTCATGCTAACTATGGCTACACCTTC.

The V call is TRBV7-6, the J call TRBJ2-1, with D maybe TRBD2 (5 bases). The CDR3 spans 15 residues. CDR1 SGHVS and CDR2 FNYEAQ come from the germline V gene. V was trimmed by 5 bases and J by 2 bases, leaving 13 bases between them. The CDR3 protein is CASSRDYAAYNEQFF. The CDR3 DNA follows: TGTGCCAGCAGCCGAGACTACGCTGCCTACAATGAGCAGTTCTTC.

This chain uses TRBV28 with TRBJ2-5; D is ambiguous. The germline V and J ends were trimmed by 6 bases and 3 bases, with 5 bases remaining between them. From germline, CDR1 is MDHEN and CDR2 SYDVKM. This CDR3 is built from 11 residues. This CDR3 is CASRTKETQYF. The CDR3 DNA is TGTGCCAGCAGAACTAAAGAGACCCAGTACTTC.

Only one count was recorded for this clone. J is TRBJ1-3 and V is TRBV12-5; D gene uncertain. The CDR3 is 15 amino acids. V was cut by 1 base and J by 0 bases, with 7 bases left in between. The V gene's germline CDR1 is LGHNT and CDR2 FRNRAP. The CDR3 region has the DNA TGTGCTAGTGGTTTGGAAACCTACTCTGGAAACACCATATATTTT. As protein: CASGLETYSGNTIYF.

The genes are TRBV7-6 and TRBJ2-1; TRBD2 is a possible D gene (5 bases). Germline CDR1 reads SGHVS; CDR2 reads FNYEAQ. The CDR3 covers 15 residues. Trimming took 1 base from V and 0 from J, leaving 7 bases between them. The CDR3 DNA sequence: TGTGCCAGCAGCTTAGGAGGGCTCTCCTACAATGAGCAGTTCTTC. This encodes CASSLGGLSYNEQFF. Looking up the rest from reference TRBV7-6 and TRBJ2-1 gives the full variable domain: GAGVSQSPRYKVTKRGQDVALRCDPISGHVSLYWYRQALGQGPEFLTYFNYEAQQDKSGLPNDRFSAERPEGSISTLTIQRTEQRDSAMYRCASSLGGLSYNEQFFGPGTRLTVL.